The next 18 T cell receptor beta chains were all read from a single sample in a study of shared clonotypes between healthy human individuals. Assay used: immunoSEQ multiplex PCR; TCRdb lists only in-frame clones, some missing. Counted here are more than 900,000 clones, 75% to 80% occurring once; the ten biggest clones make up around 0.6%. The specimen sequenced was memory CD4+ T cells from PBMCs. Subset of the sample: CD45RA-negative fraction. The receptors were gathered from a young man in good health. Some clones in this sample may be carry-over from other donors' samples.

A single count supports this clone. V usage is TRBV7-2 and J usage is TRBJ2-1; the match to TRBD2 covers 10 bases. The CDR3 is 15 amino acids. CDR1 is SGHTA, CDR2 FQGNSA, per germline. Losses at the gene ends were 2 bases for V and 5 bases for J; bases not matched to a gene: 3. This CDR3 reads CASSLSGRANNEQFF. CDR3 nucleotide sequence: TGTGCCAGCAGCTTAAGCGGGAGGGCCAACAATGAGCAGTTCTTC.

This clone was seen only once. The chain has TRBV2 and TRBJ2-7; no clear D gene. V was trimmed by 11 bases and J by 7 bases, leaving 18 bases between them. This CDR3 contains 12 residues. Germline V CDR1 and CDR2: SNHLY, FYNNEI. The DNA of the CDR3 is TGTGCCCGATCGGAAGGGCTTGGTGAGCAGTACTTC. Translated: CARSEGLGEQYF.

The J gene is TRBJ2-7, the V gene TRBV2; TRBD1 is a possible D gene (6 bases). The V end lost 3 bases, the J end lost 1 base, and 13 bases lay between the germline ends. Germline CDR1 reads SNHLY; CDR2 reads FYNNEI. The CDR3 is 15 residues long. CDR3 loop: CASSESGRGSYEQYF. CDR3 nucleotides: TGTGCCAGCAGTGAGAGCGGTAGGGGGTCCTACGAGCAGTACTTC.

This clone has just one count. V gene TRBV6-1 combines with J gene TRBJ2-2, with 9 nucleotides matching TRBD2. The trim removed 7 bases at V and 2 bases at J, leaving 5 bases unmatched. Per germline, CDR1 MNHNS and CDR2 SASEGT. The CDR3 is 15 amino acids. CDR3 in DNA: TGTGCCAGCAAGGCGGGGGGGTCCAACACCGGGGAGCTGTTTTTT. Protein product: CASKAGGSNTGELFF.

This rearrangement joins TRBV27 to TRBJ2-2; unclear D gene. This CDR3 spans 14 amino acids. CDR1 is MNHEY, CDR2 SMNVEV, per germline (reference sequence). V was cut by 7 bases and J by 4 bases, with 13 bases left in between. As DNA, the CDR3 is TGTGCCAGCACCGAGATTGGGCGCACCGGGGAGCTGTTTTTT. This encodes CASTEIGRTGELFF.

The V and J genes are TRBV14 and TRBJ2-1, with D perhaps matching TRBD2 (6 bases). V was cut by 4 bases and J by 7 bases, with 14 bases left in between. CDR3 length equals 14 residues. Germline CDR1 and CDR2: SGHDN and FVKESK. Here the CDR3 reads CASSLQAGLNEQFF. In DNA, the CDR3 is TGTGCCAGCAGCCTACAGGCGGGGTTGAATGAGCAGTTCTTC.

The chain employs TRBV18 and TRBJ2-5, with 8 bases aligning to TRBD1. CDR1 and CDR2 (germline): KGHSH, LQKENI. The CDR3 is 13 amino acids. The ends lost 3 bases at V and 3 bases at J; junction bases unmatched: 0. CDR3 DNA sequence: TGTGCCAGCTCACCGACAGGGGAAGAGACCCAGTACTTC. It is translated as CASSPTGEETQYF.

This clone occurred a few times. An end of the junction does not agree with germline; a read error may underlie this. This specimen includes other DNA sequences encoding the same CDR3. This chain links TRBV19 with TRBJ2-4, with D perhaps TRBD2 (6 bases). The CDR3 has 14 residues. CDR1 and CDR2 from the germline V gene are LNHDA and SQIVND (reference sequence). The CDR3 loop is CASSIGGAKNIQYF. The CDR3 DNA reads TGTGCCAGTAGTATCGGGGGAGCCAAAAACATCCAGTACTTC.

The genes are TRBV18 and TRBJ2-7; 10 positions agree with TRBD1. After removal of 5 bases from V and 2 bases from J, the junction contained 6 bases not matched to a gene. This CDR3 spans 15 amino acids. Germline CDR1 and CDR2: KGHSH and LQKENI. For the CDR3, the DNA is TGTGCCAGCTCATCTACCGGGACAGGGGCCTACGAGCAGTACTTC. It encodes CASSSTGTGAYEQYF.

The J gene is TRBJ2-7, the V gene TRBV5-1; D is undetermined. Germline CDR1 SGHRS, CDR2 YFSETQ. The CDR3 covers 12 residues. Trimming shortened V by 0 bases and J by 7 bases, and 8 bases separated the two germline ends. Here the CDR3 reads CASSLVIGEQYF. CDR3 DNA sequence: TGCGCCAGCAGCTTGGTCATCGGGGAGCAGTACTTC.

The rearrangement uses TRBV4-2 and TRBJ2-3; no definite D call. Germline V gene lookup returns CDR1 LGHNA and CDR2 YNFKEQ. The CDR3 has 17 amino acids. Trimming removed 4 bases from V and 5 bases from J, with 22 bases in between. The CDR3 sequence is CASSLNGGPKAQDTQYF. The CDR3 DNA reads TGTGCCAGCAGCCTAAATGGTGGTCCAAAGGCCCAAGATACGCAGTATTTT.

The CDR3 spells CASTYLRGNTEAFF. CDR3 sequence (DNA): TGTGCCAGCACCTACTTGAGGGGGAACACTGAAGCTTTCTTT. This chain connects TRBV7-9 to TRBJ1-1; TRBD1 is a possible D gene (5 bases). From germline, CDR1 is SEHNR and CDR2 FQNEAQ (reference sequence). Trimming removed 7 bases at V and 1 base at J, with 13 bases between. The CDR3 has 14 residues.

The chain combines TRBV6-1 with TRBJ2-1; D is tentatively TRBD1 or TRBD2 (5 bases each). Germline V gene lookup returns CDR1 MNHNS and CDR2 SASEGT. V lost 3 bases to trimming and J lost 6 bases, with 15 bases between them. This CDR3 region has 15 residues. The CDR3 DNA reads TGTGCCAGCAGTGACCAGGGTGGTGCGGGCAATGAGCAGTTCTTC. Translation gives CASSDQGGAGNEQFF.

The chain has TRBV7-3 and TRBJ1-4; tentative D call: TRBD1 (5 bases). V lost 4 bases to trimming and J lost 0 bases, with 9 bases between them. The germline V gene encodes CDR1 SGHTA and CDR2 FQGTGA. CDR3 length equals 15 residues. This CDR3 is CASSSRQPTNEKLFF. CDR3 DNA sequence: TGTGCCAGCAGCTCACGACAGCCAACTAATGAAAAACTGTTTTTT. Full variable domain (outside the CDR3, taken from reference TRBV7-3 and TRBJ1-4): GAGVSQTPSNKVTEKGKYVELRCDPISGHTALYWYRQSLGQGPEFLIYFQGTGAADDSGLPNDRFFAVRPEGSVSTLKIQRTERGDSAVYLCASSSRQPTNEKLFFGSGTQLSVL.

The V and J genes are TRBV2 and TRBJ2-7; TRBD1 might be the D (5 bases). Germline assignment: CDR1 SNHLY and CDR2 FYNNEI. Trimming stripped 10 bases from V and 0 bases from J, with 13 bases between. The length of the CDR3 is 13 residues. CDR3 sequence reads: CATSTVFSYEQYF. The CDR3 DNA is TGTGCCACCTCGACAGTGTTCTCCTACGAGCAGTACTTC.

This chain uses TRBV9 with TRBJ1-3; tentatively, D is TRBD1 (5 bases). This CDR3 spans 18 amino acids. Trimming took 0 bases from V and 0 from J, leaving 16 bases between them. Germline V gene lookup returns CDR1 SGDLS and CDR2 YYNGEE. The CDR3 here is CASSVATGRHISGNTIYF. CDR3 in DNA: TGTGCCAGCAGCGTAGCTACGGGGCGGCACATCTCTGGAAACACCATATATTTT.

This clone came up a few times. This chain connects TRBV28 to TRBJ1-1; 9 nucleotides agree with TRBD1. The CDR3 contains 12 residues. CDR1 MDHEN and CDR2 SYDVKM come from the germline V gene. J gave up 8 bases and V 10 bases, and 8 bases lay outside the gene matches. CDR3 sequence reads: CAINRGRGEAFF. CDR3 bases: TGTGCCATCAACAGGGGGCGAGGCGAAGCTTTCTTT.

The rearrangement uses TRBV18 and TRBJ1-2; weak D call: TRBD1 (5 bases). The CDR3 has 14 amino acids. V lost 3 bases and J 5 bases, leaving 13 bases between the germline ends. The germline V gene has CDR1 KGHSH and CDR2 LQKENI. The CDR3 sequence is CASSPPGTDYGYTF. The CDR3 coding sequence is TGTGCCAGCTCACCTCCCGGGACGGATTATGGCTACACCTTC.